Described below is a single T cell receptor (beta chain) sequence and its context. V was shortened by 3 bases and J by 5 bases, with 11 bases between the two germline ends. This CDR3 comprises 14 residues. In germline, CDR1 is SGHTA, CDR2 FQGNSA. A J-beta primer mix and a sample-barcoded 5' primer were used in a second PCR of roughly 7 to 12 cycles. TCRdb called the 5' RACE reads again in MiXCR, with one record for every CDR3 protein. The sample comprises approximately 800,000 distinct CDR3 sequences, 58% of which are singletons, and approximately 23% rests with the top ten. The data are from a study of blood T cells in healthy people across ages.

The chain employs TRBV7-2 and TRBJ2-1; possible D gene TRBD2, 6 bases. This sequence originates from a young man in good health. The sequencing input was blood. The CDR3 DNA sequence: TGTGCCAGCAGCTTTTCGGCGGGAAACAATGAGCAGTTCTTC. Protein: CASSFSAGNNEQFF.